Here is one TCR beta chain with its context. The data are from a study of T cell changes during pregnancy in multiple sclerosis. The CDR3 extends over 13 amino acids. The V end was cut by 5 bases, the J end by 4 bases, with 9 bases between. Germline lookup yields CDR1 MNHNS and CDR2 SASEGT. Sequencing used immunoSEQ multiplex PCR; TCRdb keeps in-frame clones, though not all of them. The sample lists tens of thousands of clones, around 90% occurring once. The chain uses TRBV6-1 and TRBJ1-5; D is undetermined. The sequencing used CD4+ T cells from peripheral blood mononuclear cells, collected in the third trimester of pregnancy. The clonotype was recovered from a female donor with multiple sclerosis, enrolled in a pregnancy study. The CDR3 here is CASSPLNNQPQHF. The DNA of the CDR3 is TGTGCCAGCAGTCCTCTAAATAATCAGCCCCAGCATTTT.